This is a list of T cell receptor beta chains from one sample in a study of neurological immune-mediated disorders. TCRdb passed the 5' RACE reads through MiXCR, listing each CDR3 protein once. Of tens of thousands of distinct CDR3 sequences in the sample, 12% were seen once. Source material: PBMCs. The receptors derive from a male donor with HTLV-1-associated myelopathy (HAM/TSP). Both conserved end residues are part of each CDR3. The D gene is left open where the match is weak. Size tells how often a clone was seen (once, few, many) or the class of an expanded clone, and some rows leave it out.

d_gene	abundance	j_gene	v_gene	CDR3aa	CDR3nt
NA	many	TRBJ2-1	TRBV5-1	CASSRRLDNEQFF	TGCGCCAGCAGTCGACGACTCGACAATGAGCAGTTCTTC
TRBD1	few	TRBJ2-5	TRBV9	CASSVSRGLGTQYF	TGTGCCAGCAGCGTGAGCAGGGGGCTAGGGACCCAGTACTTC
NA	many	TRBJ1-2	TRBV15	CATSRETTNYGYTF	TGTGCCACCAGCAGAGAAACAACGAACTATGGCTACACCTTC
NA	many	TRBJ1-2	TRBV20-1	CSARASYGYTF	TGCAGTGCTAGAGCCTCGTATGGCTACACCTTC
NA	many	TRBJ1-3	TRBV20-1	CSAEIWGTIYF	TGCAGTGCTGAAATATGGGGCACCATATATTTT
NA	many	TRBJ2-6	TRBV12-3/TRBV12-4	CASSSFSGANVLTF	TGTGCCAGCAGTTCGTTCTCTGGGGCCAACGTCCTGACTTTC
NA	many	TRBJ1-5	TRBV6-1	CASSERGQNQPQHF	TGTGCCAGCAGTGAACGGGGGCAGAATCAGCCCCAGCATTTT
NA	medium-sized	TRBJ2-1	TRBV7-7	CASSPTSAGALNEQFF	TGTGCCAGCAGCCCGACTTCCGCGGGGGCACTCAATGAGCAGTTCTTC
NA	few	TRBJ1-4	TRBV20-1	CSARGSGWGDEKLFF	TGCAGTGCTAGAGGTTCTGGATGGGGTGATGAAAAACTGTTTTTT
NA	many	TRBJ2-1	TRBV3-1	CASSQGPRGSAEQFF	TGTGCCAGCAGCCAAGGTCCCCGGGGTAGCGCTGAGCAGTTCTTC
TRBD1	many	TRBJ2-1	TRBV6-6	CASSSSRDSQFF	TGTGCCAGCAGTTCATCACGGGACAGCCAGTTCTTC
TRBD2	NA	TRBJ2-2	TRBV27	CASSLFLGVGGGTGELFF	TGTGCCAGCAGTTTATTCCTCGGGGTGGGCGGGGGCACCGGGGAGCTGTTTTTT
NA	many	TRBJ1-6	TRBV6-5	CASSRQNSPLHF	TGTGCCAGCAGCCGACAGAATTCACCCCTCCACTTT
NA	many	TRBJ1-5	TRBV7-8	CASSLVRSNQPQHF	TGTGCCAGCAGCTTAGTAAGGAGCAATCAGCCCCAGCATTTT
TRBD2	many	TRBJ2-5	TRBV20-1	CSAFQASGRPQETQYF	TGCAGTGCTTTTCAGGCTAGCGGGCGACCCCAAGAGACCCAGTACTTC
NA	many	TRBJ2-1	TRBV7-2	CASKVRGSYNEQFF	TGTGCCAGCAAAGTGCGGGGCTCCTACAATGAGCAGTTCTTC
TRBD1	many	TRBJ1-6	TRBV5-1	CASSLNPTGGNSPLHF	TGCGCCAGCAGCTTAAACCCGACAGGGGGTAATTCACCCCTCCACTTT
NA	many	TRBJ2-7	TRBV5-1	CASSLAPSILSEQYF	TGCGCCAGCAGCTTGGCCCCTTCCATTCTTTCCGAGCAGTACTTC
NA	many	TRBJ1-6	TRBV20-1	CSARGGGRNSPLHF	TGCAGTGCTAGGGGCGGAGGGCGTAATTCACCCCTCCACTTT
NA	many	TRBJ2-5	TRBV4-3	CASSQGLGETQYF	TGCGCCAGCAGCCAGGGTCTTGGGGAGACCCAGTACTTC
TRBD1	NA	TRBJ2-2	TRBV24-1	CATSDKGQGPQGRLFF	TGTGCCACCAGTGATAAGGGACAGGGGCCTCAGGGTCGGCTGTTTTTT
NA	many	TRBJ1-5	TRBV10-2	CASSETPSLVYSNQPQHF	TGCGCCAGCAGTGAGACCCCCAGTCTCGTATATAGCAATCAGCCCCAGCATTTT
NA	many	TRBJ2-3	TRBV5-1	CASSPAFEGAIGSTQYF	TGCGCCAGCAGCCCAGCTTTTGAAGGGGCTATAGGGAGTACGCAGTATTTT
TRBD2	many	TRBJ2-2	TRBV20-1	CSLPGLAGGGTGELFF	TGCAGCCTACCGGGACTAGCGGGGGGAGGAACCGGGGAGCTGTTTTTT
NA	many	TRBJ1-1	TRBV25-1	CASSDPGGGTNTEAFF	TGTGCCAGCAGTGATCCGGGGGGAGGGACGAACACTGAAGCTTTCTTT
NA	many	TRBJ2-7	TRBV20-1	CSAKRSGLEQYF	TGCAGTGCCAAGAGGTCTGGCTTGGAGCAGTACTTC
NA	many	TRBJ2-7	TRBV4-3	CASSLSKSSYEQYF	TGCGCCAGCAGCCTATCTAAGAGCTCCTACGAGCAGTACTTC
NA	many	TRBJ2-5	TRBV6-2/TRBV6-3	CASSQGGGTQYF	TGTGCCAGCAGCCAGGGAGGTGGAACCCAGTACTTC
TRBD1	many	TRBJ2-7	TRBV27	CASSLWDRGSEQYF	TGTGCCAGCAGTTTATGGGACAGGGGATCCGAGCAGTACTTC
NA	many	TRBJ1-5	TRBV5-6	CASSLARGGEQPQHF	TGTGCCAGCAGCTTAGCCAGGGGAGGAGAGCAGCCCCAGCATTTT
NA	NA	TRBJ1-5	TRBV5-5	CASSLVVGTHYSNQPQHF	TGTGCCAGCAGCTTGGTGGTAGGGACACACTATAGCAATCAGCCCCAGCATTTT
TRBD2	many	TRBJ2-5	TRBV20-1	CSAGTSGGARETQYF	TGCAGTGCAGGGACTAGCGGGGGGGCCCGGGAGACCCAGTACTTC
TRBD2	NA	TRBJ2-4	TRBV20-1	CSARGVEAGVAKNIQYF	TGCAGTGCTAGGGGGGTGGAAGCGGGGGTAGCCAAAAACATTCAGTACTTC
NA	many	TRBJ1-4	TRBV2	CASVRGAGEKLFF	TGTGCAAGCGTGAGGGGGGCAGGGGAAAAACTGTTTTTT
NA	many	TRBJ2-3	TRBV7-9	CASRLQGADTQYF	TGTGCCAGCAGATTACAGGGCGCAGATACGCAGTATTTT
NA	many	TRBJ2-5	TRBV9	CASSVEGGPQETQYF	TGTGCCAGCAGCGTAGAGGGGGGGCCCCAAGAGACCCAGTACTTC